The 7 T cell receptor beta chains below were found in one sample sequenced in a study of human versus mouse CDR3 diversity and MHC coevolution. The protocol was immunoSEQ multiplex PCR, while the TCRdb copy is restricted to in-frame clones and leaves out a portion. The sample consists of tens of thousands of clones, around 94% of them appearing once. Sequenced sample: naive CD4+ T cells from blood. Subset given: CD45RO-negative CD62L-positive naive CD4 T cells. Receptor source: a person in their sixties or seventies in good health.

This rearrangement joins TRBV28 to TRBJ1-1; TRBD1 matches at 8 bases. Germline loops: CDR1 MDHEN, CDR2 SYDVKM. V was clipped by 6 bases and J by 1 base; unmatched bases: 7. CDR3 length: 15 residues. CDR3 bases: TGTGCCAGCAGACCCGGGACAGGTTGGAACACTGAAGCTTTCTTT. This encodes CASRPGTGWNTEAFF. The full variable domain, completed using reference TRBV28 and TRBJ1-1, is DVKVTQSSRYLVKRTGEKVFLECVQDMDHENMFWYRQDPGLGLRLIYFSYDVKMKEKGDIPEGYSVSREKKERFSLILESASTNQTSMYLCASRPGTGWNTEAFFGQGTRLTVV.

The V gene is TRBV6-6, the J gene TRBJ1-1; D remains ambiguous. Germline-derived CDR1 and CDR2 are MNHNY and SVGAGI (reference sequence). The CDR3 totals 14 residues. V was cut by 5 bases and J by 3 bases, with 13 bases left in between. The CDR3 nucleotides are TGTGCCAGCAGTCCGACACTGGGTGACACTGAAGCTTTCTTT. This translates into CASSPTLGDTEAFF.

The chain has TRBV27 and TRBJ2-1, with TRBD2 matching 15 bases. The J segment lost 9 bases and the V segment lost 10 bases, leaving 10 bases of the junction unmatched. Germline CDR1 and CDR2: MNHEY and SMNVEV (reference sequence). The CDR3 is 15 residues long. CDR3 sequence reads: CATSGLAGGEIEQFF. DNA of the CDR3: TGTGCCACCTCCGGACTAGCGGGAGGGGAGATTGAGCAGTTCTTC.

The chain joins TRBV9 to TRBJ2-5; a weak D match, TRBD1 (6 bases). Between the trimmed V and J ends, which lost 0 bases and 5 bases, there was a span of 14 bases. The CDR3 sequence is 15 residues long. CDR1 SGDLS and CDR2 YYNGEE come from the germline V gene. This chain's CDR3 is CASSVGAGAQETQYF. The CDR3 DNA reads TGTGCCAGCAGCGTAGGGGCAGGGGCGCAGGAGACCCAGTACTTC.

The chain couples TRBV2 to TRBJ1-1; no reliable D call. V was pared by 6 bases and J by 10 bases, with 12 bases between. This CDR3 spans 11 amino acids. The germline V gene has CDR1 SNHLY and CDR2 FYNNEI. The CDR3 protein is CASRLDFRAFF. The DNA for the CDR3 is TGTGCCAGCAGGTTAGACTTCCGAGCTTTCTTT. Full variable domain (rest looked up from reference TRBV2 and TRBJ1-1): EPEVTQTPSHQVTQMGQEVILRCVPISNHLYFYWYRQILGQKVEFLVSFYNNEISEKSEIFDDQFSVERPDGSNFTLKIRSTKLEDSAMYFCASRLDFRAFFGQGTRLTVV.

The V gene is TRBV6-5, the J gene TRBJ1-4; D unresolved. Trimming took 5 bases from V and 8 from J, leaving 15 bases between them. The CDR3 consists of 14 residues. CDR1 and CDR2 (germline): MNHEY, SVGAGI. CDR3 DNA sequence: TGTGCCAGCAGTCCCCACCGACAAAAGGAAAAACTGTTTTTT. Protein: CASSPHRQKEKLFF.

V usage is TRBV19 and J usage is TRBJ2-4, with unresolved D. CDR3 length: 15 residues. CDR1 and CDR2 from the germline V gene are LNHDA and SQIVND (reference sequence). The V gene lost 5 bases and the J gene lost 1 base, with 12 bases spanning the gap. Written as DNA, the CDR3 is TGTGCCAGTAGTTCCCTCGACGGGGCCAAAAACATTCAGTACTTC. It codes for CASSSLDGAKNIQYF.